These T cell receptor beta chains were read from a single sample in a study of cytomegalovirus exposure and HLA in healthy donors. This table comes from immunoSEQ multiplex PCR, and its TCRdb copy is limited to in-frame clones, with some not included. The sample contains about 200,000 clones, 60% to 85% of which appear only once. What was sequenced was PBMCs. The receptors come from a middle-aged man in good health and CMV-seronegative. Each CDR3 is given with its conserved first and last residue. D genes are given only for firm matches. Clone size is shown for a subset of rows, as once, few, many or a class of expanded clone.

TRBJ1-2	-	TRBD1	TRBV19	CASSIRTGNYGYTF	TGTGCCAGTAGTATAAGGACAGGGAACTATGGCTACACCTTC
TRBJ1-5	-	-	TRBV10-3	CAISGGGAGEQPQHF	TGTGCCATCAGTGGTGGGGGGGCAGGGGAACAGCCCCAGCATTTT
TRBJ1-5	-	-	TRBV7-6	CASSLDPGRGAQPQHF	TGTGCCAGCAGCTTAGATCCGGGTCGAGGTGCTCAGCCCCAGCATTTT
TRBJ2-3	-	TRBD1	TRBV7-9	CASSLQGAHPDTQYF	TGTGCCAGCAGCCTACAGGGGGCGCATCCAGATACGCAGTATTTT
TRBJ1-1	once	TRBD1	TRBV15	CATSRAGQMGPEAFF	TGTGCCACCAGCAGAGCGGGACAGATGGGGCCTGAAGCTTTCTTT
TRBJ2-1	-	TRBD2	TRBV28	CASSYQGGRNDNEQFF	TGTGCCAGCAGTTACCAGGGCGGGAGAAACGACAATGAGCAGTTCTTC
TRBJ2-7	few	-	TRBV11-2	CASSLGSLSGPGGSYEQYF	TGTGCCAGCAGCTTAGGGAGCCTCAGCGGACCCGGAGGGTCCTACGAGCAGTACTTC
TRBJ2-7	few	TRBD1	TRBV5-5	CASSRTGKGVYEQYF	TGTGCCAGCAGTCGGACAGGGAAAGGGGTTTACGAGCAGTACTTC
TRBJ1-2	-	-	TRBV7-2	CASSLRVQANYGYTF	TGTGCCAGCAGCTTACGGGTACAGGCTAACTATGGCTACACCTTC
TRBJ1-2	few	-	TRBV9	CASSSLGGRNFGYTF	TGTGCCAGCAGCTCTTTGGGGGGGCGCAATTTTGGCTACACCTTC
TRBJ2-7	-	TRBD2	TRBV6-1	CASSEGVGSSGAYEQYF	TGTGCCAGCAGTGAAGGGGTGGGGTCTAGCGGAGCCTACGAGCAGTACTTC
TRBJ2-3	-	-	TRBV19	CASAPIHTDTQYF	TGTGCCAGTGCACCCATACACACAGATACGCAGTATTTT
TRBJ2-5	once	-	TRBV2	CASSPDRWGPETQYF	TGTGCCAGCAGCCCCGACAGGTGGGGGCCAGAGACCCAGTACTTC
TRBJ2-7	-	TRBD1	TRBV7-6	CASSLSGQGGQYF	TGTGCCAGCAGCTTATCGGGACAGGGGGGGCAGTACTTC
TRBJ1-1	-	-	TRBV7-9	CASSLEGQNTEAFF	TGTGCCAGCAGCTTAGAGGGGCAGAACACTGAAGCTTTCTTT
TRBJ2-7	-	TRBD2	TRBV5-4	CASSLGGGRFSEQYF	TGTGCCAGCAGCTTGGGTGGCGGGAGGTTCAGCGAGCAGTACTTC
TRBJ2-1	-	TRBD1	TRBV6-5	CASSGTGGNEQFF	TGTGCCAGCAGTGGAACAGGGGGCAATGAGCAGTTCTTC
TRBJ2-1	once	TRBD1	TRBV28	CASARAGDSLYNEQFF	TGTGCCAGCGCAAGGGCTGGGGACAGCCTCTACAATGAGCAGTTCTTC
TRBJ1-2	-	-	TRBV27	CASSFRAGNGYTF	TGTGCCAGCAGTTTTAGGGCAGGGAATGGCTACACCTTC
TRBJ2-2	few	-	TRBV12-5	CASGLSLSGGDGELFF	TGTGCTAGTGGTTTGTCGCTATCTGGGGGCGACGGGGAGCTGTTTTTT
TRBJ1-2	-	TRBD1	TRBV30	CAWRAGQSNYGYTF	TGTGCCTGGAGGGCGGGACAGTCCAACTATGGCTACACCTTC
TRBJ1-6	-	TRBD1	TRBV4-2	CASSQDWTGTDSPLHF	TGTGCCAGCAGCCAAGATTGGACAGGGACGGATTCACCCCTCCACTTT
TRBJ1-5	-	TRBD1	TRBV19	CASSPRQGGSNQPQHF	TGTGCCAGTAGTCCTCGACAGGGGGGCAGCAATCAGCCCCAGCATTTT
TRBJ1-2	-	-	TRBV2	CASSRDQRTGYTF	TGTGCCAGCAGTCGTGACCAGCGAACCGGCTACACCTTC
TRBJ1-1	-	-	TRBV27	CASSRGGVATNTEAFF	TGTGCCAGCAGTAGAGGGGGGGTCGCCACTAACACTGAAGCTTTCTTT
TRBJ1-6	few	TRBD1	TRBV6-5	CASSYRDRNSPLHF	TGTGCCAGCAGTTACCGGGACAGGAATTCACCCCTCCACTTT
TRBJ2-7	-	TRBD2	TRBV11-2	CASSMTSGRGYEQYF	TGTGCCAGCAGCATGACTAGCGGGAGGGGGTACGAGCAGTACTTC
TRBJ1-2	-	TRBD1	TRBV2	CASSEVGQGRGGYTF	TGTGCCAGCAGTGAAGTCGGACAGGGGAGGGGTGGCTACACCTTC
TRBJ1-2	-	TRBD1	TRBV7-3	CASSLNRGNGYTF	TGTGCCAGCAGCTTGAACAGGGGTAATGGCTACACCTTC
TRBJ1-1	-	-	TRBV7-2	CASSFTPGRNTEAFF	TGTGCCAGCAGCTTCACACCGGGTCGTAACACTGAAGCTTTCTTT
TRBJ1-2	-	TRBD1	TRBV25-1	CASSRTGGVWDGYIF	TGTGCCAGCAGCAGAACAGGGGGCGTCTGGGATGGCTACATCTTC
TRBJ1-1	-	TRBD1	TRBV9	CASSAGQGFMNTEAFF	TGTGCCAGCAGCGCCGGACAGGGATTCATGAACACTGAAGCTTTCTTT
TRBJ2-1	-	TRBD1	TRBV15	CATSRDRGSSYNEQFF	TGTGCCACCAGCAGAGACAGGGGGAGTTCCTACAATGAGCAGTTCTTC
TRBJ2-3	-	TRBD1	TRBV11-2	CASSPGQGGDTQYF	TGTGCCAGCAGCCCTGGACAGGGGGGAGATACGCAGTATTTT
TRBJ2-2	-	-	TRBV2	CASLTGTNTGELFF	TGTGCCAGCCTAACAGGGACGAACACCGGGGAGCTGTTTTTT
TRBJ1-2	-	-	TRBV5-4	CASSLFTGGYTF	TGTGCCAGCAGCTTGTTTACGGGGGGCTACACCTTC
TRBJ2-1	-	TRBD2	TRBV7-7	CASSVGLGKAEQFF	TGTGCCAGCAGCGTCGGACTAGGGAAGGCGGAGCAGTTCTTC